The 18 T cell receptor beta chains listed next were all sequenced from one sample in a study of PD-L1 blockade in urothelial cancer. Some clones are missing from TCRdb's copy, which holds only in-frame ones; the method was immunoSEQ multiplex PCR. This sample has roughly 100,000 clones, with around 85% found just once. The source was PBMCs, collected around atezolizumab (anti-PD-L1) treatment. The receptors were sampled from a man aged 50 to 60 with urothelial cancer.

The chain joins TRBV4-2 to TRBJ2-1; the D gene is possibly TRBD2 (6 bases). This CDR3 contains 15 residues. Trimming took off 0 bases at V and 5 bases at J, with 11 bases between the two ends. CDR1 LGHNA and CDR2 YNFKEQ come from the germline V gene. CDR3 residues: CASSQDGRSDNEQFF. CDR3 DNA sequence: TGTGCCAGCAGCCAAGACGGGAGAAGCGACAATGAGCAGTTCTTC.

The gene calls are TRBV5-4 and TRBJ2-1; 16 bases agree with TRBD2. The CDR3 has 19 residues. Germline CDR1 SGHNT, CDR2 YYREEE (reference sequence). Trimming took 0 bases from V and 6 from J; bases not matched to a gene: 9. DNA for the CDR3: TGTGCCAGCAGCTTGGAGGGACTAGCGGGAGGGAGTCGAGGCAATGAGCAGTTCTTC. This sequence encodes CASSLEGLAGGSRGNEQFF.

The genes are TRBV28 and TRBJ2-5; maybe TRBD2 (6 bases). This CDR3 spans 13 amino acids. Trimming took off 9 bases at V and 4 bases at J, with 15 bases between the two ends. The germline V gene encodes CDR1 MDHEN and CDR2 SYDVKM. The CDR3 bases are TGTGCCAGTATCAGGGACTTGGGAGAGACCCAGTACTTC. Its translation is CASIRDLGETQYF.

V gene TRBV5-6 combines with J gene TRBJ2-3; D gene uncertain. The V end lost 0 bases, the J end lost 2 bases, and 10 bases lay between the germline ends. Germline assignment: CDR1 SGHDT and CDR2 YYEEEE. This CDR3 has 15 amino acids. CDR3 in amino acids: CASSLGSFSTDTQYF. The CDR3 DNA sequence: TGTGCCAGCAGCTTGGGTTCGTTCTCCACAGATACGCAGTATTTT.

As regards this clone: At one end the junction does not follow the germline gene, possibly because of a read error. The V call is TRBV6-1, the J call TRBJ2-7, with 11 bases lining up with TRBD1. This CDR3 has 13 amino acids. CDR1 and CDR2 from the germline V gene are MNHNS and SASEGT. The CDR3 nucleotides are TGTGCCAGCAGTGCCATCTATCCGGGACAGGGGGGATTC. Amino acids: CASSAIYPGQGGF.

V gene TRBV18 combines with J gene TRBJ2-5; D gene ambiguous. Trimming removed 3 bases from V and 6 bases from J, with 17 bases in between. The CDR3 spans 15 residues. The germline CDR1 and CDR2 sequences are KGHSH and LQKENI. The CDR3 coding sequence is TGTGCCAGCTCACCGTTTAACTACGTCATAAAGACCCAGTACTTC. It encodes CASSPFNYVIKTQYF.

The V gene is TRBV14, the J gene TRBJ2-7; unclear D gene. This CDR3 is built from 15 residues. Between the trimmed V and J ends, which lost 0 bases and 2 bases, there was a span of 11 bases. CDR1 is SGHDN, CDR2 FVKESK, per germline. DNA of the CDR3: TGTGCCAGCAGCCAAGATAATGACAAGACCTACGAGCAGTACTTC. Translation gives CASSQDNDKTYEQYF.

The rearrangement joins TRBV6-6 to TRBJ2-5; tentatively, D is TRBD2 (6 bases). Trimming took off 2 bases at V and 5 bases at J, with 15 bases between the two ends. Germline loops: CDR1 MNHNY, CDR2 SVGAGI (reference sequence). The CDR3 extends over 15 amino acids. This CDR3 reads CASSYGGTPGETQYF. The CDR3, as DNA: TGTGCCAGCAGTTACGGGGGGACTCCTGGTGAGACCCAGTACTTC.

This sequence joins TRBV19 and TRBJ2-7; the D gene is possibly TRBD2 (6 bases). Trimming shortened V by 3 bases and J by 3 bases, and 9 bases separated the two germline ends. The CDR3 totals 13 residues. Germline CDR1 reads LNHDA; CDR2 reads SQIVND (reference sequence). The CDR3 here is CASSIGGYYEQYF. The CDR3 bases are TGTGCCAGTAGTATCGGGGGTTACTACGAGCAGTACTTC.

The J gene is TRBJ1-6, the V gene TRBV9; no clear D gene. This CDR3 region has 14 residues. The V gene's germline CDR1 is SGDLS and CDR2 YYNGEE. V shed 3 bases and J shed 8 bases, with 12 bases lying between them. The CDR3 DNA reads TGTGCCAGCAGCGACCGCCCTAGCGATTCACCCCTCCACTTT. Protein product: CASSDRPSDSPLHF.

The CDR3: CASSLDRSYGYTF. The CDR3 DNA reads TGTGCCAGCAGCCTGGACAGATCCTATGGCTACACCTTC. The V gene is TRBV5-4, the J gene TRBJ1-2; D possibly corresponds to TRBD1 (6 bases). The germline CDR1 and CDR2 sequences are SGHNT and YYREEE (reference sequence). V lost 4 bases and J 4 bases, leaving 11 bases between the germline ends. This CDR3 comprises 13 residues.

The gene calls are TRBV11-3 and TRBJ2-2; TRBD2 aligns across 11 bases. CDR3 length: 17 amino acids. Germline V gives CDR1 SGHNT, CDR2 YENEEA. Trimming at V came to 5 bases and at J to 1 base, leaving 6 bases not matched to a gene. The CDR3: CASSLHSGRVNTGELFF. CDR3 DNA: TGTGCCAGCAGCCTGCATAGCGGGAGGGTGAACACCGGGGAGCTGTTTTTT.

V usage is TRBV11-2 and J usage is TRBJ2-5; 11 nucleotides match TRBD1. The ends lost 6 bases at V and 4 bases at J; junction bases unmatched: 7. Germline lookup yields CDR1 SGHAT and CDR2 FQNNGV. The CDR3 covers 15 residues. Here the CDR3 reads CASRRTGGRGETQYF. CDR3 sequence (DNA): TGTGCCAGCAGGCGGACAGGGGGCAGGGGAGAGACCCAGTACTTC.

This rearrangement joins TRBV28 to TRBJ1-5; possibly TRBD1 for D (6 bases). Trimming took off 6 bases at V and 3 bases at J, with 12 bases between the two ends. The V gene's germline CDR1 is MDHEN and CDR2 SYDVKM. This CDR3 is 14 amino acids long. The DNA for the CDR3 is TGTGCCAGCAGGTCAGGACAGTTCAATCAGCCCCAGCATTTT. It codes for CASRSGQFNQPQHF.

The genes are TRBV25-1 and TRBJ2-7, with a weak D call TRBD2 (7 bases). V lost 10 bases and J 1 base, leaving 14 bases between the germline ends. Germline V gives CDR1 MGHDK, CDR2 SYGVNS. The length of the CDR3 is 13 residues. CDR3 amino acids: CATRGAGSYEQYF. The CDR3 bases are TGTGCCACCCGGGGGGCAGGATCCTACGAGCAGTACTTC.

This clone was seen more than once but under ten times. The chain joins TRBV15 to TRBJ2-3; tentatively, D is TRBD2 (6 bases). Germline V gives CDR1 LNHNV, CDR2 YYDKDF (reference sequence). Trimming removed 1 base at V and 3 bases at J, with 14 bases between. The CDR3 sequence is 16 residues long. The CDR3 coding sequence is TGTGCCACCAGCAGAGCCCCGGGGGAGTTGACAGATACGCAGTATTTT. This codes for CATSRAPGELTDTQYF.

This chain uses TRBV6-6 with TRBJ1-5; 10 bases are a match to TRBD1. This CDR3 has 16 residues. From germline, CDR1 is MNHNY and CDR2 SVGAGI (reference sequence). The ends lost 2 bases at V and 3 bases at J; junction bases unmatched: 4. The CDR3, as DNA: TGTGCCAGCAGTTACCCGACAGGGGGCGTCAATCAGCCCCAGCATTTT. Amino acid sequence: CASSYPTGGVNQPQHF.

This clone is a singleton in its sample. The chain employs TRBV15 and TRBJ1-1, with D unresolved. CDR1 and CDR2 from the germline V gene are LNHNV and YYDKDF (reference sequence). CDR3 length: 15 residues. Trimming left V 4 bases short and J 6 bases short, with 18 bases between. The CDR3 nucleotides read TGTGCCACCAGCACCGCCGGAGGGTCAGGCGCTGAAGCTTTCTTT. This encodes CATSTAGGSGAEAFF.